This TCR beta chain was identified during a study of blood T cell repertoires in COVID-19. Across the whole study: Samples taken during acute and convalescent COVID-19 were collected in the United States, Italy and Spain.

How the authors handled the data: Quantification of nucleated cells was approximated via reference gene primer amplification. Clones were read by immunoSEQ multiplex PCR, and TCRdb kept only the in-frame ones, dropping some. That table supplies the V and J calls and clone size; D and trimming were determined from the DNA. The table has 15,000 to 20,000 clones, roughly nine tenths seen once. The germline V gene encodes CDR1 SGHAT and CDR2 FQNNGV. Trimming pared 1 base from V and 7 bases from J, leaving 10 bases between. The CDR3 runs 13 residues. The chain combines TRBV11-2 with TRBJ1-2, with D possibly matching TRBD1 (6 bases). The sequence was collected from a man between 65 and 80 years old with acute or convalescent COVID-19. Sequencing used peripheral blood. As DNA, the CDR3 is TGTGCCAGCAGCTTAGGTGGGACAACTGGCTACACCTTC. It specifies CASSLGGTTGYTF.